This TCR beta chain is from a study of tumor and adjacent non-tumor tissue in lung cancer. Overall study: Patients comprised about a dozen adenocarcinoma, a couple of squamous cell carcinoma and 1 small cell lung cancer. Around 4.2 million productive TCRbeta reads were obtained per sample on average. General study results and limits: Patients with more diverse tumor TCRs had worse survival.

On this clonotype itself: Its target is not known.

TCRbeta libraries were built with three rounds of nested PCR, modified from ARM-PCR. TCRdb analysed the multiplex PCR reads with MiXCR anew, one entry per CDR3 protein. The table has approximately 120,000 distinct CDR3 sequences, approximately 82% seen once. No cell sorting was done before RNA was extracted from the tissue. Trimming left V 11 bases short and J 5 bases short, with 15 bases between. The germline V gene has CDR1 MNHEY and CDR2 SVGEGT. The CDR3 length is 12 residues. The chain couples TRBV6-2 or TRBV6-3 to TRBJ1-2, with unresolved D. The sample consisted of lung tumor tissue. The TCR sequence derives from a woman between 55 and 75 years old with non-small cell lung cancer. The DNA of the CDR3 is TGTGCCGGCGGATTCTTAAGTTATGGCTACACCTTC. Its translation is CAGGFLSYGYTF.